Below, 30 T cell receptor beta chains from the same sample are listed, as sequenced in a study of blood T cell repertoires in COVID-19. The table came from immunoSEQ multiplex PCR; TCRdb's copy has only in-frame clones and leaves some out. The sample has about 50,000 clones, 86% seen once. The sample consisted of peripheral blood. All receptors come from a woman aged 55 to 70 with acute or convalescent COVID-19.

The gene calls are TRBV4-2 and TRBJ2-5, with TRBD2 identical over 10 bases. There are 16 residues in the CDR3. Germline CDR1 reads LGHNA; CDR2 reads YNFKEQ. V gave up 0 bases and J gave up 2 bases; unmatched junction bases: 3. The CDR3 DNA reads TGTGCCAGCAGCCAAGATTGGACTAGCGGTCAAGAGACCCAGTACTTC. Translating it yields CASSQDWTSGQETQYF.

The rearrangement uses TRBV5-3 and TRBJ1-5, with 7 bases aligning to TRBD1. TRBV5-3 has ORF status, its function being uncertain. V lost 0 bases and J lost 1; bases outside the gene matches: 10. The CDR3 is 18 amino acids. CDR3 sequence: CARSLDRGEVISNQPQHF. In DNA form, the CDR3 reads TGTGCCAGAAGCTTGGACAGGGGAGAGGTTATAAGCAATCAGCCCCAGCATTTT.

This clone occurred once. The chain has TRBV6-5 and TRBJ2-1; the match to TRBD2 covers 8 bases. After removal of 8 bases from V and 2 bases from J, the junction contained 8 bases not matched to a gene. The CDR3 is 15 residues long. From germline, CDR1 is MNHEY and CDR2 SVGAGI. CDR3 nucleotides: TGTGCCAGCGTAGCGGGACCCCTCCCCTACAATGAGCAGTTCTTC. Translation gives CASVAGPLPYNEQFF.

The chain combines TRBV11-2 with TRBJ1-3; maybe TRBD1 (5 bases). This CDR3 comprises 13 residues. The V and J ends lost 8 bases and 1 base respectively, with 9 bases between them. The germline V gene encodes CDR1 SGHAT and CDR2 FQNNGV. The CDR3 loop is CASGGVSGNTIYF. The CDR3 DNA sequence: TGTGCCAGCGGGGGGGTTTCTGGAAACACCATATATTTT.

The chain has TRBV7-2 and TRBJ2-1; D is ambiguous. The CDR3 runs 14 residues. CDR1 and CDR2 (germline): SGHTA, FQGNSA. V was clipped by 5 bases and J by 2 bases, with 10 bases between them. The CDR3 DNA follows: TGTGCCAGCAGCCCCCCCGGTGCCTACAATGAGCAGTTCTTC. Encoded protein: CASSPPGAYNEQFF.

V and J are TRBV2 and TRBJ2-1; 8 bases line up with TRBD2. The CDR3 runs 15 residues. Germline trimming cut 3 bases from V and 5 bases from J; bases unmatched to any gene: 6. CDR1 and CDR2 from the germline V gene are SNHLY and FYNNEI. CDR3 in amino acids: CASSDLGLAHNEQFF. CDR3 coding DNA: TGTGCCAGCAGTGATCTTGGACTAGCCCACAATGAGCAGTTCTTC.

The V and J genes are TRBV19 and TRBJ2-5; possibly TRBD1 for D (6 bases). The CDR3 has 13 amino acids. V was pared by 5 bases and J by 5 bases, with 12 bases between. Germline-derived CDR1 and CDR2 are LNHDA and SQIVND (reference sequence). The CDR3 loop is CASSAQGRETQYF. For the CDR3, the DNA is TGTGCCAGTAGTGCACAGGGTCGGGAGACCCAGTACTTC. The whole variable domain, filled in from reference TRBV19 and TRBJ2-5, reads DGGITQSPKYLFRKEGQNVTLSCEQNLNHDAMYWYRQDPGQGLRLIYYSQIVNDFQKGDIAEGYSVSREKKESFPLTVTSAQKNPTAFYLCASSAQGRETQYFGPGTRLLVL.

The chain has TRBV30 and TRBJ1-5; tentative D call: TRBD1 (5 bases). This CDR3 is 16 amino acids long. V was clipped by 3 bases and J by 3 bases, with 18 bases between them. Germline CDR1 and CDR2: GTSNPN and SVGIG (reference sequence). CDR3 sequence reads: CAWSHRQSGFNQPQHF. The CDR3 nucleotides are TGTGCCTGGAGCCACCGACAGAGCGGGTTCAATCAGCCCCAGCATTTT.

V gene TRBV12-3 or TRBV12-4 combines with J gene TRBJ1-1, with 7 nucleotides matching TRBD1. V gave up 4 bases and J gave up 8 bases; unmatched junction bases: 1. CDR3 size: 11 residues. The CDR3 protein is CASSSDREAFF. In DNA form, the CDR3 reads TGTGCCAGCAGTTCGGACAGGGAAGCTTTCTTT.

The V call is TRBV29-1, the J call TRBJ1-5; 7 nucleotides align to TRBD1. CDR1 and CDR2 from the germline V gene are SQVTM and ANQGSEA. This CDR3 region has 13 residues. J was trimmed by 3 bases and V by 4 bases; bases with no gene match: 3. The CDR3, as DNA: TGCAGCGTTGGTGACAGGGTCAATCAGCCCCAGCATTTT. Translated, it gives CSVGDRVNQPQHF.

V and J are TRBV5-1 and TRBJ2-7; 10 positions match TRBD1. The ends lost 4 bases at V and 3 bases at J; junction bases unmatched: 4. Germline V gene lookup returns CDR1 SGHRS and CDR2 YFSETQ. The CDR3 runs to 14 residues. CDR3 sequence (DNA): TGCGCCAGCAGCCCATGGGACAGGGGCTACGAGCAGTACTTC. This encodes CASSPWDRGYEQYF.

The CDR3 loop is CASSPVQQGSDTEAFF. CDR3 coding DNA: TGTGCCAGCTCACCGGTTCAGCAGGGGTCCGACACTGAAGCTTTCTTT. V usage is TRBV18 and J usage is TRBJ1-1; D is possibly TRBD1 (6 bases). Germline lookup yields CDR1 KGHSH and CDR2 LQKENI. V lost 3 bases, J lost 3 bases, and 17 bases lay in between. This CDR3 has 16 residues. Using reference TRBV18 and TRBJ1-1 for the parts outside the CDR3, the full variable domain is NAGVMQNPRHLVRRRGQEARLRCSPMKGHSHVYWYRQLPEEGLKFMVYLQKENIIDESGMPKERFSAEFPKEGPSILRIQQVVRGDSAAYFCASSPVQQGSDTEAFFGQGTRLTVV.

The gene calls are TRBV5-8 and TRBJ1-1, with D possibly matching TRBD1 (5 bases). Germline V lookup: CDR1 SGHTS, CDR2 YDEGEE. V was shortened by 2 bases and J by 7 bases, with 9 bases between the two germline ends. The CDR3 sequence is 12 residues long. The CDR3 coding sequence is TGTGCCAGCAGCTTTACAGGAGTTGAAGCTTTCTTT. Its protein product is CASSFTGVEAFF.

The chain couples TRBV11-2 to TRBJ1-2, with a weak D call TRBD1 (6 bases). This CDR3 spans 13 amino acids. Germline values: CDR1 SGHAT, CDR2 FQNNGV. V was shortened by 5 bases and J by 5 bases, with 12 bases between the two germline ends. The CDR3 DNA reads as TGTGCCAGCAGCACTACCGGACAGTATGGCTACACCTTC. The encoded protein is CASSTTGQYGYTF.

The rearrangement links TRBV1 to TRBJ1-5; the D call of TRBD1 is as the table states it, not checked on the DNA. TRBV1 is deemed a pseudogene. This CDR3 is built from 16 residues. The CDR3 nucleotides read TGCACCAGCAGCCAAGCCCTCAGGGTTGGCAATCAGCCCCAGCATTTT. Its protein product is CTSSQALRVGNQPQHF.

This sequence joins TRBV12-3 or TRBV12-4 and TRBJ1-2, with D unresolved. The CDR3 contains 12 residues. Trimming removed 5 bases at V and 4 bases at J, with 8 bases between. CDR3 loop: CASSQTSYGYTF. Here the CDR3 DNA reads TGTGCCAGCAGTCAGACATCCTATGGCTACACCTTC.

The chain links TRBV6-1 to TRBJ2-7; 8 positions agree with TRBD1. The CDR3 contains 16 residues. Germline values: CDR1 MNHNS, CDR2 SASEGT. After removal of 0 bases from V and 1 base from J, the junction contained 5 bases not matched to a gene. CDR3 sequence reads: CASSEALGTGSYEQYF. The CDR3 DNA follows: TGTGCCAGCAGTGAAGCTCTTGGGACAGGTTCCTACGAGCAGTACTTC.

This rearrangement joins TRBV10-1 to TRBJ1-2, with TRBD1 matching over 10 bases. The CDR3 extends over 15 amino acids. J was trimmed by 6 bases and V by 7 bases; bases with no gene match: 11. Germline values: CDR1 WNHNN, CDR2 SYGVQD (reference sequence). CDR3 region: CASTTGGEKRDGYTF. The CDR3 DNA reads as TGCGCCAGCACGACAGGGGGCGAGAAGCGAGATGGCTACACCTTC.

V and J are TRBV30 and TRBJ1-3, with 8 bases aligning to TRBD1. CDR1 and CDR2 (germline): GTSNPN, SVGIG (reference sequence). The V gene end was trimmed by 3 bases and the J gene end by 2 bases; junction bases not matched to a gene: 12. This CDR3 has 17 amino acids. CDR3 in DNA: TGTGCCTGGAGCCTCATCGGACAGGGAAGAGCTGGAAACACCATATATTTT. Its protein is CAWSLIGQGRAGNTIYF. Drawing the rest from reference TRBV30 and TRBJ1-3, the complete variable domain is SQTIHQWPATLVQPVGSPLSLECTVEGTSNPNLYWYRQAAGRGLQLLFYSVGIGQISSEVPQNLSASRPQDRQFILSSKKLLLSDSGFYLCAWSLIGQGRAGNTIYFGEGSWLTVV.

The rearrangement links TRBV10-3 to TRBJ1-1; 8 bases are shared with TRBD1. The CDR3 is made up of 17 amino acids. Germline V gene sequence: CDR1 ENHRY, CDR2 SYGVKD. J lost 0 bases, V lost 2 bases, and 8 bases had no gene match. The CDR3 sequence is CAISESGQGVMNTEAFF. CDR3 DNA sequence: TGTGCCATCAGTGAGAGCGGACAGGGAGTTATGAACACTGAAGCTTTCTTT.

The rearrangement joins TRBV4-2 to TRBJ2-1, with D hard to call. The germline V and J ends were trimmed by 0 bases and 6 bases, with 3 bases remaining between them. The germline gives CDR1 LGHNA, CDR2 YNFKEQ. This CDR3 spans 12 amino acids. The CDR3 loop is CASSQDRNEQFF. In DNA, the CDR3 is TGTGCCAGCAGCCAAGACCGCAATGAGCAGTTCTTC.

The V call is TRBV4-2, the J call TRBJ1-1; TRBD1 matches 8 bases. The CDR3 contains 15 residues. The V gene end was trimmed by 0 bases and the J gene end by 4 bases; junction bases not matched to a gene: 4. Per germline, CDR1 LGHNA and CDR2 YNFKEQ. CDR3 sequence (DNA): TGTGCCAGCAGCCAAGATGGACAGGGAATCACTGAAGCTTTCTTT. This encodes CASSQDGQGITEAFF.

The chain uses TRBV5-8 and TRBJ2-1, with TRBD1 as a possible D gene (5 bases). The V end was cut by 2 bases, the J end by 5 bases, with 11 bases between. Germline V CDR1 and CDR2: SGHTS, YDEGEE. The length of the CDR3 is 14 residues. CDR3 coding DNA: TGTGCCAGCAGCTTCAGGGATCAGGACAATGAGCAGTTCTTC. Translating gives CASSFRDQDNEQFF.

The chain recombines TRBV5-1 with TRBJ1-4; maybe TRBD1 (6 bases). Germline CDR1 reads SGHRS; CDR2 reads YFSETQ. This CDR3 spans 14 amino acids. V was trimmed by 6 bases and J by 0 bases, leaving 9 bases between them. The DNA for the CDR3 is TGCGCCAGCAAACAGGGTGCAACTAATGAAAAACTGTTTTTT. This translates into CASKQGATNEKLFF.

The V gene is TRBV4-2, the J gene TRBJ1-2; the D is unclear. This CDR3 comprises 13 residues. V dropped 0 bases and J dropped 6 bases, with 8 bases sitting between them. The germline V gene has CDR1 LGHNA and CDR2 YNFKEQ. Written as DNA, the CDR3 is TGTGCCAGCAGCCAAGACATCGGAGATGGCTACACCTTC. Protein sequence: CASSQDIGDGYTF.

The chain links TRBV7-9 to TRBJ1-2; 8 bases line up with TRBD1. Germline V gives CDR1 SEHNR, CDR2 FQNEAQ (reference sequence). After removal of 4 bases from V and 7 bases from J, the junction contained 14 bases not matched to a gene. The CDR3 extends over 16 amino acids. The CDR3 sequence is CASSSGGAGSFLGYTF. The DNA of the CDR3 is TGTGCCAGCAGCTCAGGGGGCGCGGGGTCTTTTCTTGGCTACACCTTC. The variable domain in full, completed from reference TRBV7-9 and TRBJ1-2, reads DTGVSQNPRHKITKRGQNVTFRCDPISEHNRLYWYRQTLGQGPEFLTYFQNEAQLEKSRLLSDRFSAERPKGSFSTLEIQRTEQGDSAMYLCASSSGGAGSFLGYTFGSGTRLTVV.

This clone was seen just once. The chain is built from TRBV6-4 and TRBJ2-3; 10 bases map to TRBD1. This CDR3 is built from 19 residues. Germline CDR1 reads MRHNA; CDR2 reads SNTAGT. Trimming removed 6 bases from V and 1 base from J; junction bases left unmatched: 16. DNA of the CDR3: TGTGCCAGCAGGGAAGGGGACAGGGGCGGTGGACTAGGCACAGATACGCAGTATTTT. This encodes CASREGDRGGGLGTDTQYF.

The rearrangement uses TRBV15 and TRBJ1-2; the D gene is possibly TRBD1 (6 bases). Trimming pared 3 bases from V and 3 bases from J, leaving 8 bases between. The length of the CDR3 is 13 residues. Germline V lookup: CDR1 LNHNV, CDR2 YYDKDF (reference sequence). The CDR3 spells CATSSRQDYGYTF. CDR3 coding DNA: TGTGCCACCAGCAGCAGACAGGACTATGGCTACACCTTC.

The chain joins TRBV6-5 to TRBJ1-2; 7 bases map to TRBD1. This CDR3 has 13 residues. Losses at the gene ends were 2 bases for V and 3 bases for J; bases not matched to a gene: 0. Germline V gene data show CDR1 as MNHEY and CDR2 as SVGAGI. CDR3 region: CASSYDRDYGYTF. In DNA form, the CDR3 reads TGTGCCAGCAGTTACGACAGGGACTATGGCTACACCTTC.

The gene calls are TRBV2 and TRBJ2-2, with D perhaps TRBD1 (6 bases). This CDR3 is 12 amino acids long. Trimming pared 5 bases from V and 7 bases from J, leaving 8 bases between. CDR1 is SNHLY and CDR2 is FYNNEI in the germline V gene. The CDR3 DNA reads as TGTGCCAGCAGTAGACAGGTCGGGGAGCTGTTTTTT. It is translated as CASSRQVGELFF.